This TCR beta chain was recorded in a study of a mutant IDH1 vaccine in newly diagnosed glioma. Study information: Vaccines were first given 4-6 weeks after radiotherapy alone, or with temozolomide cycles. Visit timing is recorded as week 35 for V12 and week 47 for V13. Findings of the study overall: Apparently unrelated to pseudoprogression were changes in the top peripheral T cell clonotypes.

Time point given: week 35, safety follow-up. What each vaccine dose contained was 300 ug of mutant IDH1 20-mer peptide, accompanied by topical imiquimod. Concerning this clone: Its antigen is unidentified.

CDR1 is KGHSH, CDR2 LQKENI, per germline. The CDR3 runs 16 residues. V lost 4 bases to trimming and J lost 4 bases; unmatched junction nucleotides: 12. Using immunoSEQ multiplex PCR, the repertoire was profiled, and TCRdb retains in-frame clones only, with some absent. The repertoire has some 71,000 clones, around 87% of them found once; the top ten carry roughly 2%. The sample in question was PBMCs, obtained from a glioma patient whose treatment included an IDH1 peptide vaccine. V is TRBV18 and J is TRBJ1-2; TRBD1 agrees at 7 bases. The receptor comes from a man in his thirties or forties with glioma. Written as DNA, the CDR3 is TGTGCCAGCTCACTACCAAGACAGGGAATGAGCTATGGCTACACCTTC. Residues: CASSLPRQGMSYGYTF.